This is a list of T cell receptor beta chains from one sample in a study of identical twins. MiXCR was run by TCRdb on the 5' RACE reads, yielding one entry per CDR3 protein. The data contain approximately 220,000 distinct CDR3 sequences, 7.5% of them singletons. Separately, the same data were catalogued under a study of yellow fever vaccine responses in identical twins.

The sequencing sample was made of memory (CD45RO+) T cells sorted from blood. All receptors come from a woman aged 18-29 years in good health. Each CDR3 is given with its conserved first and last residue. A D gene is named only where the DNA matches it firmly. Part of the rows lack a size; the others show once, few, many or a class for expanded clones.

J: TRBJ2-3; V: TRBV9; size: few; D: .; CDR3: CASSDETVGTDTQYF; DNA: TGTGCCAGCAGCGACGAGACGGTGGGCACAGATACGCAGTATTTT
J: TRBJ1-1; V: TRBV2; size: many; D: .; CDR3: CASRVDQNTEAFF; DNA: TGTGCCAGCAGGGTCGATCAGAACACTGAAGCTTTCTTT
J: TRBJ1-2; V: TRBV7-3; size: many; D: .; CDR3: CASSSRLGYTF; DNA: TGTGCCAGCAGCTCCCGACTAGGCTACACCTTC
J: TRBJ1-4; V: TRBV6-2/TRBV6-3; size: many; D: .; CDR3: CASSYSPWGDEKLFF; DNA: TGTGCCAGCAGTTACTCCCCGTGGGGTGATGAAAAACTGTTTTTT
J: TRBJ2-2; V: TRBV28; size: many; D: .; CDR3: CASSYAHKSTGELFF; DNA: TGTGCCAGCAGTTATGCCCATAAGAGCACCGGGGAGCTGTTTTTT
J: TRBJ1-2; V: TRBV19; size: .; D: .; CDR3: CASYGYTF; DNA: TGTGCCAGCTATGGCTACACCTTC
J: TRBJ1-2; V: TRBV3-1; size: .; D: .; CDR3: CASSQPGGRGYTF; DNA: TGTGCCAGCAGCCAGCCGGGAGGACGGGGCTACACCTTC
J: TRBJ2-4; V: TRBV9; size: few; D: TRBD1; CDR3: CASSGGQGLAKNIQYF; DNA: TGTGCCAGCAGCGGTGGACAGGGGTTAGCCAAAAACATTCAGTACTTC
J: TRBJ2-7; V: TRBV20-1; size: few; D: TRBD1; CDR3: CSAFLSQGAGWEQYF; DNA: TGCAGTGCTTTTCTCTCACAGGGGGCTGGATGGGAGCAGTACTTC
J: TRBJ2-3; V: TRBV15; size: many; D: .; CDR3: CATSRDGSSTDTQYF; DNA: TGTGCCACCAGCAGAGATGGTTCTAGCACAGATACGCAGTATTTT
J: TRBJ2-3; V: TRBV7-6; size: few; D: .; CDR3: CASSERFPDTQYF; DNA: TGTGCCAGCAGCGAGCGGTTCCCAGATACGCAGTATTTT
J: TRBJ2-3; V: TRBV7-3; size: few; D: TRBD2; CDR3: CASSLLGGVTDTQYF; DNA: TGTGCCAGCAGCTTACTTGGGGGGGTCACAGATACGCAGTATTTT
J: TRBJ2-7; V: TRBV6-5; size: few; D: .; CDR3: CASSYTRVNSYEQYF; DNA: TGTGCCAGCAGTTACACCAGGGTTAATAGTTACGAGCAGTACTTC
J: TRBJ1-1; V: TRBV20-1; size: many; D: .; CDR3: CSAPNRTVNTEAFF; DNA: TGCAGTGCGCCAAACCGAACAGTGAACACTGAAGCTTTCTTT
J: TRBJ2-5; V: TRBV5-1; size: .; D: TRBD2; CDR3: CASSLAAPAGGQETQYF; DNA: TGCGCCAGCAGCTTGGCCGCTCCAGCGGGGGGTCAAGAGACCCAGTACTTC
J: TRBJ2-4; V: TRBV12-3/TRBV12-4; size: many; D: .; CDR3: CASRGTDFGKNIQYF; DNA: TGTGCCAGCAGAGGGACGGATTTTGGCAAAAACATTCAGTACTTC
J: TRBJ2-5; V: TRBV12-3/TRBV12-4; size: few; D: .; CDR3: CASSFFRREETQYF; DNA: TGTGCCAGCAGTTTTTTTCGCAGAGAAGAGACCCAGTACTTC
J: TRBJ2-3; V: TRBV3-1; size: few; D: .; CDR3: CASSQAGGVPASTDTQYF; DNA: TGTGCCAGCAGCCAAGCCGGGGGCGTACCGGCTAGCACAGATACGCAGTATTTT
J: TRBJ2-3; V: TRBV3-1; size: many; D: .; CDR3: CASSQAGAHTDTQYF; DNA: TGTGCCAGCAGCCAAGCGGGGGCGCACACAGATACGCAGTATTTT
J: TRBJ2-3; V: TRBV20-1; size: few; D: TRBD2; CDR3: CSAKTGTSGTDTQYF; DNA: TGCAGTGCAAAAACCGGGACTAGCGGCACAGATACGCAGTATTTT
J: TRBJ1-4; V: TRBV3-1; size: few; D: TRBD1; CDR3: CASSQGQGSNEKLFF; DNA: TGTGCCAGCAGCCAAGGACAGGGATCTAATGAAAAACTGTTTTTT
J: TRBJ2-3; V: TRBV30; size: .; D: .; CDR3: CAWTPKRHTDTQYF; DNA: TGTGCCTGGACCCCTAAGCGGCACACAGATACGCAGTATTTT
J: TRBJ2-7; V: TRBV20-1; size: .; D: .; CDR3: CSASVGDEQYF; DNA: TGCAGTGCTAGTGTGGGGGATGAGCAGTACTTC
J: TRBJ2-6; V: TRBV12-3/TRBV12-4; size: many; D: .; CDR3: CASSKNSGANVLTF; DNA: TGTGCCAGCAGTAAAAACTCTGGGGCCAACGTCCTGACTTTC
J: TRBJ2-1; V: TRBV3-1; size: few; D: TRBD2; CDR3: CASSQVRGGRSEQFF; DNA: TGTGCCAGCAGCCAAGTTCGGGGGGGCCGGAGTGAGCAGTTCTTC
J: TRBJ2-3; V: TRBV15; size: .; D: TRBD2; CDR3: CATSPASGRGATDTQYF; DNA: TGTGCCACCAGCCCGGCTAGCGGGCGGGGGGCCACAGATACGCAGTATTTT
J: TRBJ1-5; V: TRBV28; size: medium-sized; D: TRBD1; CDR3: CASSYTGGFYSNQPQHF; DNA: TGTGCCAGCAGTTATACAGGGGGCTTTTATAGCAATCAGCCCCAGCATTTT